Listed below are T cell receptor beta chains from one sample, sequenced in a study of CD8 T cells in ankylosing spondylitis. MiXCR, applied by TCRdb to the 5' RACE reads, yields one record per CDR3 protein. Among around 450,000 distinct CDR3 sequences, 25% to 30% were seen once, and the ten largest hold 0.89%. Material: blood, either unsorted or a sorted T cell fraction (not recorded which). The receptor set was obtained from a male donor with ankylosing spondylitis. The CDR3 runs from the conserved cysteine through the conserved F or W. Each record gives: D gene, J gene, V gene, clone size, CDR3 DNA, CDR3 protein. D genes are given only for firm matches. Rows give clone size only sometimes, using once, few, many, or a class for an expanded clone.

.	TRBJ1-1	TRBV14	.	TGTGCCAGCAGCCAAGAATGGGGGAGGAACACTGAAGCTTTCTTT	CASSQEWGRNTEAFF
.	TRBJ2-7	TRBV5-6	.	TGTGCCAGCAGCCCTCCCTACTCGAGAAATGCCTACGAGCAGTACTTC	CASSPPYSRNAYEQYF
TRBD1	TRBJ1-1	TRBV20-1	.	TGCAGTGCTAGTGAACAGGGGCGGTCGGCTGAAGCTTTCTTT	CSASEQGRSAEAFF
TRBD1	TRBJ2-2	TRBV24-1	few	TGTGCCACCAGTGATTCCGGACAGGGGGCAGGAACCGGGGAGCTGTTTTTT	CATSDSGQGAGTGELFF
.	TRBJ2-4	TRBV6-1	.	TGTGCCAGCAGTGAAGCAGGGCTAGCCAAAAACATTCAGTACTTC	CASSEAGLAKNIQYF
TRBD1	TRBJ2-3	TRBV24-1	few	TGTGCCACGGGCAGGGACAGCTCTACAGATACGCAGTATTTT	CATGRDSSTDTQYF
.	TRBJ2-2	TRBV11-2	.	TGTGCCAGCAGCCCACGGACAAACTGGGACGGGGAGCTGTTTTTT	CASSPRTNWDGELFF
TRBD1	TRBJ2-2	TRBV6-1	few	TGTGCCAGCAGGTCCGGGACAGGGAAAGGGGAGCTGTTTTTT	CASRSGTGKGELFF
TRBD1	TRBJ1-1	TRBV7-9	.	TGTGCCAGCAGCCCAGCGCCACAGGGGACCACTGAAGCTTTCTTT	CASSPAPQGTTEAFF
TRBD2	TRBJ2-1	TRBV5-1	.	TGCGCCAGCGGCACCGGGGGTGGACTAGCGGGAGGTCCCAATGAGCAGTTCTTC	CASGTGGGLAGGPNEQFF
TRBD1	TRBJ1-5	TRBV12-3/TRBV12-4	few	TGTGCCAGCAGTTTAGGGGACAGGGGCGTAGGACAGCCCCAGCATTTT	CASSLGDRGVGQPQHF
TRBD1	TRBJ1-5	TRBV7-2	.	TGTGCCAGCGGCACAGGGGTATATAGCAATCAGCCCCAGCATTTT	CASGTGVYSNQPQHF
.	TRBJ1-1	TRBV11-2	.	TGTGCCAGCAGATCCGACCGCACTGAAGCTTTCTTT	CASRSDRTEAFF
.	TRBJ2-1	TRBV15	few	TGTGCCACCAGCAGAGACCCACGCGGCAGGTATGAGCAGTTCTTC	CATSRDPRGRYEQFF
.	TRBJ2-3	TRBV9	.	TGTGCCAGCAGCGTAGGTCAAGATACGCAGTATTTT	CASSVGQDTQYF
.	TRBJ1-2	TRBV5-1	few	TGCGCCAGCAGCCCGGGGTGGGGCAGCGGTAGCTATGGCTACACCTTC	CASSPGWGSGSYGYTF
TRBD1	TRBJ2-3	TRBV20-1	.	TGCAGTGCTAGCCGGGACAGGGGGAATCCAGATACGCAGTATTTT	CSASRDRGNPDTQYF
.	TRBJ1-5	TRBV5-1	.	TGCGCCAGCAGCCCCTCGGACAGTGATCAGCCCCAGCATTTT	CASSPSDSDQPQHF
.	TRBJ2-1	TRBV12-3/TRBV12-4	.	TGTGCCAGCAGTGCCGGGACTCACTACAATGAGCAGTTCTTC	CASSAGTHYNEQFF
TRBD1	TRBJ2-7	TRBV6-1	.	TGTGCCAGCTTGTGGACAGGGAGGTCCTACGAGCAGTACTTC	CASLWTGRSYEQYF
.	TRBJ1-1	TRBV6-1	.	TGTGCCAGCAGTGAAAATGGGGGTCGGTACACTGAAGCTTTCTTT	CASSENGGRYTEAFF
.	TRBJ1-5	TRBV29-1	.	TGCAGCGTTGAAGAGGACACCAATCAGCCCCAGCATTTT	CSVEEDTNQPQHF
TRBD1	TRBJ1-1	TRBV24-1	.	TGTGCCACCAGTGACCCGGGACAGCTTGAAGCTTTCTTT	CATSDPGQLEAFF
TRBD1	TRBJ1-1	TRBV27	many	TGTGCCAGCAGTGCGCCCGACAGGGTGGTTGAAGCTTTCTTT	CASSAPDRVVEAFF
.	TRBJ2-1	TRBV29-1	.	TGCAGCGTTGTATTTTGGGCAAATGAGCAGTTCTTC	CSVVFWANEQFF
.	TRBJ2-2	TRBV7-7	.	TGTGCCAGCAGCCCAACAAGTTCCGGGGAGCTGTTTTTT	CASSPTSSGELFF
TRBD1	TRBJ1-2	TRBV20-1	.	TGCAGTGCTGGCCTCAGGACAGGGAATGGCTACACCTTC	CSAGLRTGNGYTF
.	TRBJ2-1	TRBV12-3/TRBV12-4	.	TGTGCCAGCACCCAAGCGCGGCCGCCCTACAATGAGCAGTTCTTC	CASTQARPPYNEQFF